These 26 T cell receptor beta chains were all obtained from the same sample, sequenced in a study of shared clonotypes between healthy human individuals. The method was immunoSEQ multiplex PCR; TCRdb's version includes in-frame clones alone and lacks a portion of them. The table includes about 500,000 clones, roughly three quarters detected once. The sequencing input was PBMCs. These receptors came from a woman aged 40-49 years in good health. Some clones in this sample may be carry-over from other donors' samples.

The chain is built from TRBV28 and TRBJ2-3; D is unclear. V lost 5 bases and J 0 bases, leaving 3 bases between the germline ends. Germline loops: CDR1 MDHEN, CDR2 SYDVKM. This CDR3 comprises 12 residues. The CDR3 is CASSVSTDTQYF. The CDR3 DNA sequence: TGTGCCAGCAGTGTTAGCACAGATACGCAGTATTTT. Variable domain in full (rest from reference TRBV28 and TRBJ2-3): DVKVTQSSRYLVKRTGEKVFLECVQDMDHENMFWYRQDPGLGLRLIYFSYDVKMKEKGDIPEGYSVSREKKERFSLILESASTNQTSMYLCASSVSTDTQYFGPGTRLTVL.

The rearrangement uses TRBV6-6 and TRBJ2-2, with D perhaps matching TRBD1 (6 bases). In germline, CDR1 is MNHNY, CDR2 SVGAGI (reference sequence). Trimming shortened V by 7 bases and J by 1 base, and 13 bases separated the two germline ends. The CDR3 runs to 15 residues. In nucleotides, the CDR3 is TGTGCCAGCACCCTGGGACAATTGAACACCGGGGAGCTGTTTTTT. Amino acid sequence: CASTLGQLNTGELFF.

V gene TRBV10-3 combines with J gene TRBJ1-1; a possible D gene is TRBD1 (6 bases). CDR1 and CDR2 (germline): ENHRY, SYGVKD. Trimming left V 6 bases short and J 1 base short, with 6 bases between. This CDR3 has 12 residues. The CDR3 DNA reads TGTGCCATCAGACAGGGGAACACTGAAGCTTTCTTT. This sequence encodes CAIRQGNTEAFF.

The gene calls are TRBV5-8 and TRBJ2-5; TRBD2 matches 12 bases. CDR3 length: 16 residues. J was trimmed by 2 bases and V by 0 bases; bases with no gene match: 2. The V gene's germline CDR1 is SGHTS and CDR2 YDEGEE. The CDR3 DNA follows: TGTGCCAGCAGCTTGGGACTAGCGGGAGATCAAGAGACCCAGTACTTC. This codes for CASSLGLAGDQETQYF.

The chain links TRBV5-4 to TRBJ2-3, with TRBD2 identical over 9 bases. V dropped 4 bases and J dropped 1; count of bases not matched to a gene: 10. Germline V gene lookup returns CDR1 SGHNT and CDR2 YYREEE (reference sequence). The length of the CDR3 is 17 residues. CDR3 protein: CASSRRGGGSRTDTQYF. The CDR3 coding sequence is TGTGCCAGCAGCCGGCGGGGGGGAGGGAGCCGCACAGATACGCAGTATTTT.

The chain employs TRBV30 and TRBJ2-4, with D maybe TRBD2 (6 bases). Trimming stripped 3 bases from V and 8 bases from J, with 11 bases between. The CDR3 has 12 amino acids. Looked up from germline, CDR1 is GTSNPN and CDR2 is SVGIG (reference sequence). The CDR3 coding sequence is TGTGCCTGGAGGACGGGACTCGACATTCAGTACTTC. This gives the protein CAWRTGLDIQYF.

V gene TRBV7-6 combines with J gene TRBJ2-1; no clear D gene. Germline V gene lookup returns CDR1 SGHVS and CDR2 FNYEAQ. CDR3 length: 15 amino acids. V dropped 2 bases and J dropped 0 bases, with 8 bases sitting between them. Here the CDR3 reads CASSLHDGSYNEQFF. In DNA, the CDR3 is TGTGCCAGCAGCTTACATGATGGCTCCTACAATGAGCAGTTCTTC.

The chain employs TRBV6-5 and TRBJ2-3; 8 nucleotides align to TRBD2. CDR1 is MNHEY and CDR2 is SVGAGI in the germline V gene. The CDR3 runs 13 residues. V gave up 8 bases and J gave up 4 bases; unmatched junction bases: 5. CDR3 bases: TGTGCCAGCGGACTAGCCTTGGCAGATACGCAGTATTTT. The encoded protein is CASGLALADTQYF.

The chain employs TRBV5-1 and TRBJ1-3; a weak D match, TRBD1 (5 bases). The length of the CDR3 is 16 residues. The germline gives CDR1 SGHRS, CDR2 YFSETQ. Trimming removed 4 bases from V and 0 bases from J, with 14 bases in between. In DNA form, the CDR3 reads TGCGCCAGCAGCGGGGGACGGGCGGGCTCTGGAAACACCATATATTTT. Protein sequence: CASSGGRAGSGNTIYF.

With regard to this clone: This may be a read error: a much more frequent sequence differs by one nucleotide. The chain employs TRBV10-2 and TRBJ2-5, with 7 bases aligning to TRBD2. CDR1 and CDR2 (germline): WSHSY, SAAADI. The CDR3 sequence is 11 residues long. J lost 5 bases, V lost 6 bases, and 0 bases had no gene match. For the CDR3, the DNA is TGCGCCAGCAGCGGGGGGGAGACCCAGTACTTC. Residues: CASSGGETQYF.

This sequence joins TRBV5-1 and TRBJ1-3, with D maybe TRBD1 (5 bases). The germline gives CDR1 SGHRS, CDR2 YFSETQ. V was pared by 2 bases and J by 3 bases, with 9 bases between. The CDR3 has 14 residues. This CDR3 is CASSFGRGGNTIYF. The CDR3, as DNA: TGCGCCAGCAGCTTCGGAAGGGGTGGAAACACCATATATTTT.

The J gene is TRBJ1-2, the V gene TRBV6-5, with TRBD1 identical over 9 bases. In germline, CDR1 is MNHEY, CDR2 SVGAGI. The CDR3 runs to 13 residues. Losses at the gene ends were 6 bases for V and 13 bases for J; bases not matched to a gene: 12. The CDR3 sequence: CASSNPGTGLRTF. The DNA for the CDR3 is TGTGCCAGCAGCAACCCCGGGACAGGGCTCCGCACCTTC.

This chain uses TRBV7-2 with TRBJ2-5; TRBD1 agrees at 8 bases. V lost 6 bases, J lost 5 bases, and 11 bases stayed unmatched. Germline CDR1 reads SGHTA; CDR2 reads FQGNSA. CDR3 length: 15 residues. The CDR3 region has the DNA TGTGCCAGCAGAGCTAGGGGACAGGCTACGGAGACCCAGTACTTC. Protein sequence: CASRARGQATETQYF.

The chain has TRBV4-2 and TRBJ2-7; a weak D match, TRBD2 (6 bases). V was cut by 3 bases and J by 1 base, with 16 bases left in between. The germline CDR1 and CDR2 sequences are LGHNA and YNFKEQ. This CDR3 comprises 16 residues. CDR3 region: CASSQSLGAGSYEQYF. CDR3 nucleotides: TGTGCCAGCAGCCAGTCCCTTGGGGCGGGGTCCTACGAGCAGTACTTC.

J is TRBJ2-1 and V is TRBV9; TRBD2 aligns across 8 bases. CDR1 is SGDLS, CDR2 YYNGEE, per germline. There are 16 residues in the CDR3. V gave up 0 bases and J gave up 4 bases; unmatched junction bases: 6. CDR3 DNA sequence: TGTGCCAGCAGCGTAGCGAGCGGGGGACCTTACAATGAGCAGTTCTTC. Translating it yields CASSVASGGPYNEQFF.

Comments on this clone: The DNA is left out, because the CDR3 cannot be placed on it with certainty; the CDR3 is given as TCRdb lists it. V gene TRBV21-1 combines with J gene TRBJ2-1; the table assigns TRBD2, which was not confirmed against the DNA. TRBV21-1 is shown as a pseudogene. 17 amino acids form the CDR3, both terminal residues included. CDR3 protein: CASSFASGSRCYNEQFF.

This chain links TRBV11-2 with TRBJ2-1, with 10 bases that match TRBD2. The CDR3 sequence is 16 residues long. CDR1 is SGHAT, CDR2 FQNNGV, per germline. After removal of 1 base from V and 6 bases from J, the junction contained 6 bases not matched to a gene. The CDR3 DNA sequence: TGTGCCAGCAGCTTAGCTCTAGCGGGAGATGGCAATGAGCAGTTCTTC. Translated, it gives CASSLALAGDGNEQFF. The whole variable domain, filled in from reference TRBV11-2 and TRBJ2-1, reads EAGVAQSPRYKIIEKRQSVAFWCNPISGHATLYWYQQILGQGPKLLIQFQNNGVVDDSQLPKDRFSAERLKGVDSTLKIQPAKLEDSAVYLCASSLALAGDGNEQFFGPGTRLTVL.

V usage is TRBV5-1 and J usage is TRBJ2-7, with 8 bases aligning to TRBD1. The CDR3 length is 16 residues. Trimming took 3 bases from V and 0 from J; bases not matched to a gene: 8. The germline V gene has CDR1 SGHRS and CDR2 YFSETQ. This chain's CDR3 is CASSSDRQGYSYEQYF. CDR3 DNA: TGCGCCAGCAGCTCCGACCGACAGGGGTACTCCTACGAGCAGTACTTC.

In nucleotides, the CDR3 is TGTGCCAGCAGTTTAGGACGCACCTACGAGCAGTACTTC. It encodes CASSLGRTYEQYF. The V and J genes are TRBV27 and TRBJ2-7; D unclear. CDR3 length equals 13 residues. Deletions cut 2 bases from V and 2 bases from J, with 7 bases between. The germline V gene encodes CDR1 MNHEY and CDR2 SMNVEV (reference sequence).

The chain links TRBV5-1 to TRBJ2-3; D not certain. Trimming took 0 bases from V and 2 from J, leaving 13 bases between them. This CDR3 region has 16 residues. Germline lookup yields CDR1 SGHRS and CDR2 YFSETQ. For the CDR3, the DNA is TGCGCCAGCAGCTTGGGGGCACTAATGGACACAGATACGCAGTATTTT. Translated: CASSLGALMDTDTQYF.

This chain connects TRBV10-3 to TRBJ1-1, with D unresolved. This CDR3 has 14 residues. Looked up from germline, CDR1 is ENHRY and CDR2 is SYGVKD. V lost 2 bases and J lost 1, with 8 bases in between. The CDR3 loop reads CAISEVGTNTEAFF. CDR3 bases: TGTGCCATCAGTGAGGTGGGTACGAACACTGAAGCTTTCTTT.

The V and J genes are TRBV18 and TRBJ2-3; TRBD1 matches 9 bases. Per the germline V gene, CDR1 is KGHSH and CDR2 is LQKENI. The CDR3 runs 13 residues. Trimming took 8 bases from V and 6 from J; bases not matched to a gene: 6. CDR3 amino acids: CASTDRGEDTQYF. CDR3 coding DNA: TGTGCCAGCACGGACAGGGGAGAGGATACGCAGTATTTT.

A single count supports this clone. CDR3 DNA: TGTGCCAGCAGCTCCAGGGTCGTCACCGGGGAGCTGTTTTTT. As protein: CASSSRVVTGELFF. The chain links TRBV7-7 to TRBJ2-2; maybe TRBD1 (5 bases). In germline, CDR1 is SSHAT, CDR2 FNYEAQ (reference sequence). The length of the CDR3 is 14 residues. V lost 4 bases and J lost 4, with 10 bases in between.

The gene calls are TRBV7-3 and TRBJ2-1; 8 positions agree with TRBD2. V lost 0 bases, J lost 7 bases, and 8 bases stayed unmatched. Germline V gene lookup returns CDR1 SGHTA and CDR2 FQGTGA. There are 16 residues in the CDR3. The CDR3 region has the DNA TGTGCCAGCAGCTTAACGGGCCAGCGGGAGCCGAATGAGCAGTTCTTC. Translated: CASSLTGQREPNEQFF.

This clone showed up just once. This likely stems from a read error, as it lies one base from a far larger clone. The same CDR3 also results from other DNA sequences found in this sample. The V call is TRBV7-8, the J call TRBJ2-2, with a possible D match to TRBD2 (6 bases). Per the germline V gene, CDR1 is SGHVS and CDR2 is FQNEAQ. The V end lost 7 bases, the J end lost 0 bases, and 15 bases lay between the germline ends. CDR3 size: 16 residues. The CDR3, as DNA: TGTGCCAGCATCCCATCGGCGGGAACGAACACCGGGGAGCTGTTTTTT. Its translation is CASIPSAGTNTGELFF.

V gene TRBV6-1 combines with J gene TRBJ2-1; tentatively, D is TRBD2 (6 bases). Germline V gene sequence: CDR1 MNHNS, CDR2 SASEGT. Trimming took off 7 bases at V and 3 bases at J, with 16 bases between the two ends. This CDR3 has 15 residues. CDR3 DNA sequence: TGTGCCAGCACGTGGGGCGGGACCCACTACAATGAGCAGTTCTTC. Residues: CASTWGGTHYNEQFF.